This T cell receptor (beta chain) was sequenced in a study of T-cell memory formation after mild COVID-19. The study, taken as a whole, reports: Contracting CD4+ clones were located mainly in CM and EM, and CD8+ clones in EMRA. Day 15 to 85 contracting clones showed balanced CD4/CD8; day 15 to 37 expanders favored CD4+. Unconfirmed was the SARS-CoV-2 specificity of second-wave clones that peaked on day 37. There were some responding clones in pre-infection memory, which suggested that cross-reactive memory had joined.

The V and J ends lost 6 bases and 9 bases respectively, with 16 bases between them. The CDR3 spans 13 residues. This clonotype was counted a few times. As yet, its antigen is unknown. In TCRdb, the 5' RACE reads were re-called with MiXCR into one record per CDR3 protein. In the table there are 110,000 or so distinct CDR3 sequences, approximately 21% of which are singletons. Sequencing used PBMCs or a T cell subset sorted from them (not recorded which). This TCR came from a man between 18 and 29 years old who had mild COVID-19 (a few samples of this study predate the infection). Cell type and time point are not known. The chain uses TRBV12-3 or TRBV12-4 and TRBJ2-3, with D uncertain. Written as DNA, the CDR3 is TGTGCCAGCAGCCCAACAGAGCACTGGACGCAGTATTTT. This translates into CASSPTEHWTQYF.